Listed below are T cell receptor beta chains from one sample, sequenced in a study of neurological immune-mediated disorders. TCRdb reprocessed the 5' RACE reads via MiXCR and lists one record per CDR3 protein. The table lists fewer than 110,000 distinct CDR3 sequences, under 14% of them singletons, with 3.1% in the top ten. The material sequenced was PBMCs. These receptor sequences come from a female donor with HTLV-1-associated myelopathy (HAM/TSP). Each CDR3 is given with its conserved first and last residue. The order of the fields is D gene, CDR3 length, J gene, clone size, V gene, CDR3 DNA, CDR3 protein. The D gene is left open where the match is weak. Clone size, where shown, is once, few, many, or a class for clones that have expanded.

TRBD2 15 TRBJ2-3 many TRBV7-2 TGTGCCAGCAGCCCCCAGCGGGGGGGCGGAGATACGCAGTATTTT CASSPQRGGGDTQYF
- 13 TRBJ2-1 many TRBV20-1 TGCAGTGCTAGTCTCATTAGTGGAGCGTATGGGTTCTTC CSASLISGAYGFF
TRBD1 15 TRBJ2-2 many TRBV7-9 TGTGCCAGCAGCCGGACAGGGCGAGGCACCGGGGAGCTGTTTTTT CASSRTGRGTGELFF
- 16 TRBJ2-7 many TRBV7-9 TGTGCCAGCAGCTTAGCCCTCGGGGCGGCGTCCTACGAGCAGTACTTC CASSLALGAASYEQYF
TRBD2 15 TRBJ2-2 many TRBV3-1 TGTGCCAGCGAAAGCCGGGACTATCTCACCGGGGAGCTGTTTTTT CASESRDYLTGELFF
TRBD1 17 TRBJ1-2 many TRBV14 TGTGCCAGCAGCCAAGATCGGGTTGGGGCAGGGGGCAGAGGCTACACCTTC CASSQDRVGAGGRGYTF
- 18 TRBJ1-3 many TRBV12-3/TRBV12-4 TGTGCCAGCAGTTTCCGGAGTCCCCTAACCTTCTCTGGAAACACCATATATTTT CASSFRSPLTFSGNTIYF
- 14 TRBJ2-5 many TRBV5-1 TGCGCCAGCAGCTTGGCCCCAGGACAAGAGACCCAGTACTTC CASSLAPGQETQYF
- 15 TRBJ1-5 few TRBV29-1 TGCAGCGTTCTGACAGGAGGAACAAGCAATCAGCCCCAGCATTTT CSVLTGGTSNQPQHF
- 13 TRBJ2-7 many TRBV20-1 TGCAGTGCCCAGATATCAGGGTCCGACGAGCAGTACTTC CSAQISGSDEQYF
- 14 TRBJ2-2 many TRBV12-3/TRBV12-4 TGTGCCAGCAGGCGGGACACCTCCACCGGGGAGCTGTTTTTT CASRRDTSTGELFF
TRBD1 16 TRBJ2-1 many TRBV24-1 TGTGCCACCAGTGACGGCGGGACAGGGGGCTACAATGAGCAGTTCTTC CATSDGGTGGYNEQFF
- 12 TRBJ2-1 many TRBV5-1 TGCGCCAGCAGCTTGGCAGACAATGAGCAGTTCTTC CASSLADNEQFF
TRBD1 14 TRBJ2-5 many TRBV24-1 TGTGCCACCAGTGTACAGGGGTATCAACGGACCCAGTACTTC CATSVQGYQRTQYF
TRBD2 15 TRBJ2-3 many TRBV7-9 TGTGCCGGGGTTGCGGCGGGGGGGCCTACAGATACGCAGTATTTT CAGVAAGGPTDTQYF
TRBD2 17 TRBJ2-3 few TRBV20-1 TGCAGTGCTAGAGATTATTTGACTAGCGGGGGCACAGATACGCAGTATTTT CSARDYLTSGGTDTQYF
TRBD1 15 TRBJ2-7 many TRBV28 TGTGCCAGCAGAGGTACCGGGACAGGGGACTACGAGCAGTACTTC CASRGTGTGDYEQYF
- 15 TRBJ2-1 many TRBV5-1 TGCGCCAGCAGCTTGGCTGCGACAGTCTACAATGAGCAGTTCTTC CASSLAATVYNEQFF
- 13 TRBJ2-7 many TRBV29-1 TGCAGCTTTATGGCAGGGTGGTCCTACGAGCAGTACTTC CSFMAGWSYEQYF
TRBD2 17 TRBJ2-2 many TRBV3-1 TGTGCCAGCAGCCAAGAAGGCAAGCGGGGTACAACCGGGGAGCTGTTTTTT CASSQEGKRGTTGELFF
- 13 TRBJ2-7 - TRBV12-3/TRBV12-4 TGTGCCAGCAGTTTAGAACAGGCTCGTGAGCAGTACTTC CASSLEQAREQYF
- 14 TRBJ2-7 many TRBV9 TGTGCCAGCAGCCCATTTCCGGCAACCTACGAGCAGTACTTC CASSPFPATYEQYF
- 15 TRBJ2-6 many TRBV7-2 TGTGCCAGCAGCTTCGTTAGCTCTGGGGCCAACGTCCTGACTTTC CASSFVSSGANVLTF
- 17 TRBJ2-6 many TRBV5-1 TGCGCCAGCAGCTGGACTACAGGGGCCAGGGGGGCCAACGTCCTGACTTTC CASSWTTGARGANVLTF
- 12 TRBJ2-7 many TRBV2 TGTGCCAGCACCGACAGACTATACGAGCAGTACTTC CASTDRLYEQYF
- 15 TRBJ1-6 many TRBV5-1 TGCGCCAGCAGCTTGCGGACAGTCTCCGATTCACCCCTCCACTTT CASSLRTVSDSPLHF
TRBD2 17 TRBJ2-3 many TRBV5-1 TGCGCCAGCAGCCCCGGGTGGGCTAGCGGGGGCACAGATACGCAGTATTTT CASSPGWASGGTDTQYF
TRBD2 17 TRBJ2-7 many TRBV6-6 TGTGCCAGCACCGACAGGGCTAGCGGGGGGTTAATCTACGAGCAGTACTTC CASTDRASGGLIYEQYF
- 15 TRBJ2-6 many TRBV5-1 TGCGCCAGCAGCTTGCCCGACTCTGGGGCCAACGTCCTGACTTTC CASSLPDSGANVLTF
TRBD2 17 TRBJ2-2 many TRBV6-5 TGTGCCAGCACCCGGAGCTCGACTAGCGGGGGGGCCGGGGAGCTGTTTTTT CASTRSSTSGGAGELFF
TRBD2 16 TRBJ2-3 many TRBV14 TGTGCCAGCAGCCTTCCTAGCGGGAACGACACAGATACGCAGTATTTT CASSLPSGNDTDTQYF
- 15 TRBJ1-3 medium-sized TRBV20-1 TGCAGTGCTAGAGATTATGGGACCCCCGGAAACACCATATATTTT CSARDYGTPGNTIYF
TRBD1 14 TRBJ2-1 many TRBV5-1 TGCGCCAGCAGCTTGGGGACAGGGGGCAGTGAGCAGTTCTTC CASSLGTGGSEQFF
TRBD2 16 TRBJ2-3 many TRBV14 TGTGCCAGCAGCCGGGGACTAGCCGAGAGCACAGATACGCAGTATTTT CASSRGLAESTDTQYF
TRBD1 14 TRBJ2-7 many TRBV20-1 TGCAGTGCAAACGGCCCCGGGACAGGGTACGAGCAGTACTTC CSANGPGTGYEQYF
- 14 TRBJ1-4 - TRBV20-1 TGCAGTGCTAGAGAAACCACGAACTCAGGAAAACTGTTTTTT CSARETTNSGKLFF
- 9 TRBJ2-5 many TRBV11-2 TGTGCCAGCGGGGAGACCCAGTACTTC CASGETQYF
TRBD1 18 TRBJ2-2 many TRBV4-1 TGCGCCAGCAGCCAAGATGGGACAGGGGGTCTTGGCACCGGGGAGCTGTTTTTT CASSQDGTGGLGTGELFF
TRBD2 18 TRBJ2-3 many TRBV14 TGTGCCAGCAGCCAAGATTACCGCGGGGGGGCCTGGGGAGATACGCAGTATTTT CASSQDYRGGAWGDTQYF
- 19 TRBJ1-4 many TRBV6-1 TGTGCCAGCAGTGAAGCATACGGTCTCCCGGTGGTAACTAATGAAAAACTGTTTTTT CASSEAYGLPVVTNEKLFF
- 13 TRBJ2-3 many TRBV29-1 TGCAGCGTTGCCCAGGGTGGCACAGATACGCAGTATTTT CSVAQGGTDTQYF
- 16 TRBJ2-2 once TRBV5-1 TGCGCCAGCAGCTTGGAAACAGTTAGGAAAACCGGGGTGCTGTTTTTT CASSLETVRKTGVLFF
TRBD2 13 TRBJ2-5 many TRBV20-1 TGCAGTGCTATCCGAGCGGGAGGAGAGACCCAGTACTTC CSAIRAGGETQYF
- 14 TRBJ2-2 many TRBV20-1 TGCAGTGCACCCGGGACTGCCAACACCGGGGAGCTGTTTTTT CSAPGTANTGELFF
- 11 TRBJ2-2 many TRBV29-1 TGCAGCGATCGAGGTTCCGGGGAGCTGTTTTTT CSDRGSGELFF
TRBD1 13 TRBJ2-2 many TRBV5-1 TGCGCCAGCAGCTTACAGGGGGAAGAGGAGCTGTTTTTT CASSLQGEEELFF
- 12 TRBJ1-6 many TRBV6-5 TGTGCCAGCAGTTACGCCGATTCACCCCTCCACTTT CASSYADSPLHF
- 13 TRBJ2-3 many TRBV10-3 TGTGCCATCTCTCCGGGGACTGCGGATACGCAGTATTTT CAISPGTADTQYF
- 13 TRBJ2-7 many TRBV10-3 TGTGCCATCAGAGCTGGACACGACTACGAGCAGTACTTC CAIRAGHDYEQYF
- 15 TRBJ1-3 many TRBV5-1 TGCGCCAGCAGCTACCGAGGGCAACAGGGAAACACCATATATTTT CASSYRGQQGNTIYF
TRBD2 20 TRBJ2-3 many TRBV10-3 TGTGCCATCAGTGGCAGGGGGGGACTAGCGGGGGCTCCTAGCACAGATACGCAGTATTTT CAISGRGGLAGAPSTDTQYF
TRBD1 14 TRBJ2-7 many TRBV12-3/TRBV12-4 TGTGCCAGCAGTTTAGGGGGACAGTCTGTGAAGCAGTACTTC CASSLGGQSVKQYF
TRBD1 16 TRBJ1-1 many TRBV5-1 TGCGCCAGCAGCTTGTTTACAGGGGGGGAGGGCACTGAAGCTTTCTTT CASSLFTGGEGTEAFF
- 15 TRBJ2-7 many TRBV5-6 TGTGCCAGCAGCTCGGGCAACAGGAAAACCTACGAGCAGTACTTC CASSSGNRKTYEQYF
- 16 TRBJ2-6 many TRBV7-8 TGTGCCAGCAGCTTAGAGGGATGGCAGGGGGCCAACGTCCTGACTTTC CASSLEGWQGANVLTF
TRBD2 18 TRBJ2-3 many TRBV5-4 TGTGCCAGCAGCTTGGGTGGACTAGCGGGGGGGTACACAGATACGCAGTATTTT CASSLGGLAGGYTDTQYF
- 15 TRBJ2-3 - TRBV5-8 TGTGCCAGCAGCTTGGGCAGGAGGTCTGCAGATACGCAGTATTTT CASSLGRRSADTQYF
- 15 TRBJ2-3 many TRBV5-1 TGCGCCAGCAGCTTCGGGAGCGGGAGCACAGATACGCAGTATTTT CASSFGSGSTDTQYF
- 15 TRBJ2-1 many TRBV24-1 TGTGCCACCAGTGATACCGGGACATCCAACAATGAGCAGTTCTTC CATSDTGTSNNEQFF